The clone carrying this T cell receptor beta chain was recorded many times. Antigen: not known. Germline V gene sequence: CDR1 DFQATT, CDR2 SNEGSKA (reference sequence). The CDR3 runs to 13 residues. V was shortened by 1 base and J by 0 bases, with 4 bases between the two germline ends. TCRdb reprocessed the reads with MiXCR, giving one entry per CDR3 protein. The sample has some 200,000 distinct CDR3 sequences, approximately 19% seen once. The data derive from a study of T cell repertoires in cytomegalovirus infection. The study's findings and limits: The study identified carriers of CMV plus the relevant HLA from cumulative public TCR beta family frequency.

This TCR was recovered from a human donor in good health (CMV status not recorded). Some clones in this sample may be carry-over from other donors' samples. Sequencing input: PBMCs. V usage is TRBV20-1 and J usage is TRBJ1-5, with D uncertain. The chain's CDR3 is CSARVDSNQPQHF. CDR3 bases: TGCAGTGCTAGAGTGGATAGCAATCAGCCCCAGCATTTT.